This TCR beta chain was captured in a study of blood T cells in healthy people across ages. Alongside a J-beta primer mix, a sample-barcoded 5' primer served in a second PCR lasting about 6 to 12 cycles. Via MiXCR, TCRdb re-called the 5' RACE reads, giving one row per CDR3 protein. This repertoire shows 1.5 million to 2 million distinct CDR3 sequences, around 42% found once; its top ten account for about 21%. CDR1 ENHRY and CDR2 SYGVKD come from the germline V gene. The V and J ends lost 3 bases and 6 bases respectively, with 18 bases between them. This CDR3 spans 15 amino acids. Input material: blood. The receptor comes from a human donor in good health. The chain has TRBV10-3 and TRBJ2-7; no definite D call. This chain's CDR3 is CAISDSGTPNGEQYF. The CDR3 DNA reads TGTGCCATCAGTGACTCGGGTACCCCCAATGGCGAGCAGTACTTC.